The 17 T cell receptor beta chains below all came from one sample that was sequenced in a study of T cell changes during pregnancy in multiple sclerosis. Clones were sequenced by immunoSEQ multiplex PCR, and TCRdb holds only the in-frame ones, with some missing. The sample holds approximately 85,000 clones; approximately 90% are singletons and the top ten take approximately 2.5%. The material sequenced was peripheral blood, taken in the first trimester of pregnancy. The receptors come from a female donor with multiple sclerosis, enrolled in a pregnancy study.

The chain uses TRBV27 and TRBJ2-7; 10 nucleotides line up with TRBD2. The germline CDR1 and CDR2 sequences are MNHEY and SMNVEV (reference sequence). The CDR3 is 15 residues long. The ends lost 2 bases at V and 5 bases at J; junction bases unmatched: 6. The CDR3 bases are TGTGCCAGCAGTTTAAGCGGGAGGGCCTTCGACGAGCAGTACTTC. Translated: CASSLSGRAFDEQYF.

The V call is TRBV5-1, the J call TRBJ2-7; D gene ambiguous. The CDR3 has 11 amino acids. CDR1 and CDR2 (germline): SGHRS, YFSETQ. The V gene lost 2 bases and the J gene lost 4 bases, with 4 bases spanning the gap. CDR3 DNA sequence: TGCGCCAGCAGCTTCGAGTACGAGCAGTACTTC. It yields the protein CASSFEYEQYF.

CDR3 DNA: TGTGCCAGCAGCGTAGGGGCAGGGGGTAATGAAAAACTGTTTTTT. It is translated as CASSVGAGGNEKLFF. This chain links TRBV9 with TRBJ1-4, with TRBD1 matching over 7 bases. V trimming: 0 bases; J trimming: 4 bases; junction bases outside the gene matches: 3. CDR1 is SGDLS and CDR2 is YYNGEE in the germline V gene. This CDR3 region has 15 residues.

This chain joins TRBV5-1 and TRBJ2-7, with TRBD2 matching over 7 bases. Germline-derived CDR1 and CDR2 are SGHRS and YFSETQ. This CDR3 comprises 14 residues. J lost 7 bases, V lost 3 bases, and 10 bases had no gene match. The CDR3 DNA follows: TGCGCCAGCAGCTCTGGGGACTATACGAGGGAGCAGTACTTC. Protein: CASSSGDYTREQYF.

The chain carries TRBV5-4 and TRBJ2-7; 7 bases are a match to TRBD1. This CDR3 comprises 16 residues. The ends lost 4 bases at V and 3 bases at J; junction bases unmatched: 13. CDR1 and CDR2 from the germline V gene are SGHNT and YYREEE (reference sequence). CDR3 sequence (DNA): TGTGCCAGCAGCCCGGCCCGACAGGGATCGAGCTACGAGCAGTACTTC. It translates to CASSPARQGSSYEQYF. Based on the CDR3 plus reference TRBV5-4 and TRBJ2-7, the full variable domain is ETGVTQSPTHLIKTRGQQVTLRCSSQSGHNTVSWYQQALGQGPQFIFQYYREEENGRGNFPPRFSGLQFPNYSSELNVNALELDDSALYLCASSPARQGSSYEQYFGPGTRLTVT.

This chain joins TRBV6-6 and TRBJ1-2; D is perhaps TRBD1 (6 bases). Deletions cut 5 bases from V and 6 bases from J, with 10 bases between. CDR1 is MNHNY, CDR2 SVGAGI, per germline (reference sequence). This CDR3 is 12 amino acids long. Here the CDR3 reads CASSPPGDGYTF. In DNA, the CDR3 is TGTGCCAGCAGTCCCCCAGGGGATGGCTACACCTTC.

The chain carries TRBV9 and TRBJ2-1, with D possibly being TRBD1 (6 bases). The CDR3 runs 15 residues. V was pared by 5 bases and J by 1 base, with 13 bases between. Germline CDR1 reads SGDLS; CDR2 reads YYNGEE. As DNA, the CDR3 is TGTGCCAGCAGTGCTAGACAGGCTTCCTACAATGAGCAGTTCTTC. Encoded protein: CASSARQASYNEQFF.

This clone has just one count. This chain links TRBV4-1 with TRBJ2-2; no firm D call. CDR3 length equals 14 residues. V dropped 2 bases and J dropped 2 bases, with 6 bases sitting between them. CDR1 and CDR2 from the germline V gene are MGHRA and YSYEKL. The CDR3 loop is CASSQKTNTGELFF. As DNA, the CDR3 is TGCGCCAGCAGCCAAAAAACTAACACCGGGGAGCTGTTTTTT.

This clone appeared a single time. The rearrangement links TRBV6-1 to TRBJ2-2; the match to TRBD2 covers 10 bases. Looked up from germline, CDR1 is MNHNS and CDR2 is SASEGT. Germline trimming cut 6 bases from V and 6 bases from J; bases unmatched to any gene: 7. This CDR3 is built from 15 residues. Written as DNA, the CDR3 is TGTGCCAGCAGAGAGACTAGCGGGTCATCCGGGGAGCTGTTTTTT. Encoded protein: CASRETSGSSGELFF.

The CDR3 spells CAWNSGTNSYEQYF. DNA of the CDR3: TGTGCCTGGAACTCCGGGACAAACTCCTACGAGCAGTACTTC. The rearrangement joins TRBV30 to TRBJ2-7; D is possibly TRBD1 (6 bases). V was clipped by 4 bases and J by 0 bases, with 13 bases between them. CDR1 is GTSNPN, CDR2 SVGIG, per germline (reference sequence). The CDR3 is 14 residues long. Full variable domain (rest looked up from reference TRBV30 and TRBJ2-7): SQTIHQWPATLVQPVGSPLSLECTVEGTSNPNLYWYRQAAGRGLQLLFYSVGIGQISSEVPQNLSASRPQDRQFILSSKKLLLSDSGFYLCAWNSGTNSYEQYFGPGTRLTVT.

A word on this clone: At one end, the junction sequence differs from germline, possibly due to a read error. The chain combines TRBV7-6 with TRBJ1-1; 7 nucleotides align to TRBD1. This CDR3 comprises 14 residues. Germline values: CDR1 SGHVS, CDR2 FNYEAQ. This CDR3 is CASSSLTGNSEAFF. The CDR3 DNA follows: TGTGCCAGCAGCTCCTTGACAGGGAACTCTGAAGCTTTCTTT.

CDR3 region: CANSDRGYGEQYF. CDR3 DNA sequence: TGTGCCAATAGCGACAGGGGGTACGGCGAGCAGTACTTC. This chain links TRBV28 with TRBJ2-7; 9 bases agree with TRBD1. J lost 6 bases, V lost 10 bases, and 10 bases had no gene match. CDR1 is MDHEN and CDR2 is SYDVKM in the germline V gene. The CDR3 spans 13 residues. Full variable domain (missing parts from reference TRBV28 and TRBJ2-7): DVKVTQSSRYLVKRTGEKVFLECVQDMDHENMFWYRQDPGLGLRLIYFSYDVKMKEKGDIPEGYSVSREKKERFSLILESASTNQTSMYLCANSDRGYGEQYFGPGTRLTVT.

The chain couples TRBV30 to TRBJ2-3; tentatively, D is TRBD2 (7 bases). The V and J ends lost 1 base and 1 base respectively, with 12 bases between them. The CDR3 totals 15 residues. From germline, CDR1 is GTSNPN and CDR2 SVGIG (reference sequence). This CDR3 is CAWSGGGQRTDTQYF. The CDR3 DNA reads TGTGCCTGGAGTGGGGGGGGGCAACGCACAGATACGCAGTATTTT.

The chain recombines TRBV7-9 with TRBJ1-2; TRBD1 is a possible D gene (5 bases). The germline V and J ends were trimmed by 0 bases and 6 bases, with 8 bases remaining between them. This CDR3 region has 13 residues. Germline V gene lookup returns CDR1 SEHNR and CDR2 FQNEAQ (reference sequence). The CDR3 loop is CASSLAGANGYTF. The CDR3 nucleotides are TGTGCCAGCAGCTTAGCTGGGGCGAATGGCTACACCTTC.

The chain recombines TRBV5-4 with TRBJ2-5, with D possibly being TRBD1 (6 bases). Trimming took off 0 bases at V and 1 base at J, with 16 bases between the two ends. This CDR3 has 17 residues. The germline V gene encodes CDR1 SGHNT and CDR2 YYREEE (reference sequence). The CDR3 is CASSLAPGRRGQETQYF. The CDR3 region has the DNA TGTGCCAGCAGCTTGGCACCCGGACGCAGGGGCCAAGAGACCCAGTACTTC. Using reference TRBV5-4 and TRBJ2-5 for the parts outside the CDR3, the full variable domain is ETGVTQSPTHLIKTRGQQVTLRCSSQSGHNTVSWYQQALGQGPQFIFQYYREEENGRGNFPPRFSGLQFPNYSSELNVNALELDDSALYLCASSLAPGRRGQETQYFGPGTRLLVL.

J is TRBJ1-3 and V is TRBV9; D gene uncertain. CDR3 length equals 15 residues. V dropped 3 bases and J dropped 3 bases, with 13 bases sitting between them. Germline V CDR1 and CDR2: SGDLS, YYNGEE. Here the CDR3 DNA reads TGTGCCAGCAGCGGGCCCCACGGGGATGGAAACACCATATATTTT. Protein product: CASSGPHGDGNTIYF.

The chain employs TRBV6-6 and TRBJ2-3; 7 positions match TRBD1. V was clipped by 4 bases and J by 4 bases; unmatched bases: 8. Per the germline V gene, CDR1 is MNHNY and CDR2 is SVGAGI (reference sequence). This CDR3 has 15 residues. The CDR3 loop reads CASSSPPTGADTQYF. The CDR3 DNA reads TGTGCCAGCAGTTCCCCACCCACAGGGGCAGATACGCAGTATTTT.